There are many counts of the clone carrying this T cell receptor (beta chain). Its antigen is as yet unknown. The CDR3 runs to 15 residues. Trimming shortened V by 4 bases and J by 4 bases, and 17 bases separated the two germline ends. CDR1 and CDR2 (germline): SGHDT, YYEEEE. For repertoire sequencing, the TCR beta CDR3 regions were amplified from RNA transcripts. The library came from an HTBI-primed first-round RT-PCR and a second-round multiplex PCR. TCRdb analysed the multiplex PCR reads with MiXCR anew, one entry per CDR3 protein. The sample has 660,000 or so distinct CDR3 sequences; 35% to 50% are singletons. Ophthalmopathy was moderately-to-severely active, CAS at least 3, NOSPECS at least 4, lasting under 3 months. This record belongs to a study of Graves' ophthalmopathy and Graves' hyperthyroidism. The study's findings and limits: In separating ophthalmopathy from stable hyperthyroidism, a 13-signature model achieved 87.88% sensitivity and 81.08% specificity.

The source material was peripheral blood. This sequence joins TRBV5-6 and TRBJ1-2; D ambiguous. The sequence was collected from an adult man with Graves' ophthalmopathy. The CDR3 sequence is CASSHFWEAGYGYTF. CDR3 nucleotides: TGTGCCAGCAGCCACTTTTGGGAGGCGGGCTATGGCTACACCTTC.